This is a list of T cell receptor beta chains from one sample in a study of cytomegalovirus exposure and HLA in healthy donors. Some clones are missing from TCRdb's copy, which holds only in-frame ones; the method was immunoSEQ multiplex PCR. The data contain about 110,000 clones, about 73% of them singletons. Sequenced: PBMCs. The source is a woman aged 40-49 years in good health and CMV-seronegative. CDR3s include the opening cysteine and the closing phenylalanine or tryptophan. The D gene is left open where the match is weak. Part of the rows lack a size; the others show once, few, many or a class for expanded clones.

>TRBV5-4|-|TRBJ1-2|TRBD1
CASSLLGGRGYTF
TGTGCCAGCAGCTTATTAGGGGGCCGAGGCTACACCTTC
>TRBV7-6|-|TRBJ1-5|TRBD1
CASSPGTGVNQPQHF
TGTGCCAGCAGCCCCGGGACAGGGGTTAATCAGCCCCAGCATTTT
>TRBV7-9|once|TRBJ2-3|-
CASSSGHPAGTQYF
TGTGCCAGCAGCTCGGGACATCCCGCCGGTACGCAGTATTTT
>TRBV7-8|-|TRBJ2-7|-
CASNMEGIYEQYF
TGTGCCAGCAATATGGAGGGCATTTACGAGCAGTACTTC
>TRBV10-1|-|TRBJ2-7|TRBD1
CVSSESYRGFYLGEQYF
TGCGTCAGCAGTGAGTCCTACAGGGGATTTTACTTAGGCGAGCAGTACTTC
>TRBV28|few|TRBJ2-1|-
CATAEGGSYNEQFF
TGTGCTACGGCAGAGGGGGGGTCCTACAATGAGCAGTTCTTC
>TRBV6-4|few|TRBJ1-5|-
CASSESPGGQPQHF
TGTGCCAGCAGTGAATCCCCAGGTGGGCAGCCCCAGCATTTT
>TRBV4-2|few|TRBJ2-1|TRBD2
CASSQELGGLAGVPEQFF
TGTGCCAGCAGCCAAGAATTGGGAGGACTAGCGGGTGTCCCTGAGCAGTTCTTC
>TRBV2|-|TRBJ1-4|TRBD1
CASSEAQGGKLFF
TGTGCCAGCAGTGAAGCGCAGGGGGGAAAACTGTTTTTT
>TRBV5-1|-|TRBJ1-1|-
CASSPGNTEAFF
TGCGCCAGCAGCCCGGGGAACACTGAAGCTTTCTTT
>TRBV4-3|-|TRBJ2-2|-
CASSQGGGPTGELFF
TGCGCCAGCAGCCAAGGTGGAGGTCCTACCGGGGAGCTGTTTTTT
>TRBV7-9|-|TRBJ2-7|TRBD2
CASRRGAYEQYF
TGTGCCAGCAGGCGGGGGGCCTACGAGCAGTACTTC
>TRBV28|-|TRBJ2-1|TRBD1
CASSLDVGRTGANEQFF
TGTGCCAGCAGTTTAGACGTTGGCCGGACAGGGGCCAATGAGCAGTTCTTC
>TRBV4-3|-|TRBJ1-1|-
CASSQAQGHEAFF
TGCGCCAGCAGCCAAGCACAGGGTCATGAAGCTTTCTTT
>TRBV5-1|-|TRBJ2-7|-
CASSLGQTRSYEQYF
TGCGCCAGCAGCTTGGGGCAGACTCGCTCCTACGAGCAGTACTTC
>TRBV4-2|-|TRBJ2-7|TRBD2
CASSQREAFYEQYF
TGTGCCAGCAGTCAGCGGGAGGCCTTCTACGAGCAGTACTTC
>TRBV5-1|-|TRBJ2-2|-
CASSLRGETGELFF
TGCGCCAGCAGCTTGAGGGGCGAGACCGGGGAGCTGTTTTTT
>TRBV7-3|-|TRBJ2-7|-
CASSLNLGRDEQYF
TGTGCCAGCAGCTTAAATTTGGGCAGGGACGAGCAGTACTTC
>TRBV6-1|-|TRBJ2-3|-
CASGTPPRYTDTQYF
TGTGCCAGCGGGACACCCCCACGTTACACAGATACGCAGTATTTT
>TRBV7-6|-|TRBJ1-1|-
CASSRPTARRTEAFF
TGTGCCAGCAGCAGACCGACAGCCCGGAGAACTGAAGCTTTCTTT
>TRBV18|-|TRBJ2-2|-
CASSPPSGFTGELFF
TGTGCCAGCTCACCACCGTCAGGGTTCACCGGGGAGCTGTTTTTT
>TRBV7-2|-|TRBJ2-1|-
CASSLTLEVRNEQFF
TGTGCCAGCAGCTTAACACTAGAGGTTAGAAATGAGCAGTTCTTC
>TRBV11-2|few|TRBJ1-6|-
CASSLVALNSPLHF
TGTGCCAGCAGCTTAGTGGCTCTGAATTCACCCCTCCACTTT
>TRBV7-2|-|TRBJ1-2|TRBD1
CASSLTGTGVRYGYTF
TGTGCCAGCAGCTTGACCGGGACAGGGGTGAGGTATGGCTACACCTTC
>TRBV11-1|-|TRBJ2-7|TRBD2
CASRPGGGSSYEQYF
TGTGCCAGCAGACCAGGTGGCGGGAGCTCCTACGAGCAGTACTTC
>TRBV9|few|TRBJ1-2|TRBD1
CASSFHPGQGAYGYTF
TGTGCCAGCAGCTTTCACCCGGGACAGGGTGCGTATGGCTACACCTTC
>TRBV9|few|TRBJ2-1|TRBD2
CASSVAPSGYYNEQFF
TGTGCCAGCAGCGTAGCCCCTAGCGGGTACTACAATGAGCAGTTCTTC
>TRBV25-1|-|TRBJ2-7|-
CASSDSGLHYEQYF
TGTGCCAGCAGTGATAGCGGATTACACTACGAGCAGTACTTC
>TRBV18|-|TRBJ1-4|TRBD1
CASSQRPGQGASTNEKLFF
TGTGCCAGCTCCCAAAGACCGGGACAGGGGGCATCTACTAATGAAAAACTGTTTTTT